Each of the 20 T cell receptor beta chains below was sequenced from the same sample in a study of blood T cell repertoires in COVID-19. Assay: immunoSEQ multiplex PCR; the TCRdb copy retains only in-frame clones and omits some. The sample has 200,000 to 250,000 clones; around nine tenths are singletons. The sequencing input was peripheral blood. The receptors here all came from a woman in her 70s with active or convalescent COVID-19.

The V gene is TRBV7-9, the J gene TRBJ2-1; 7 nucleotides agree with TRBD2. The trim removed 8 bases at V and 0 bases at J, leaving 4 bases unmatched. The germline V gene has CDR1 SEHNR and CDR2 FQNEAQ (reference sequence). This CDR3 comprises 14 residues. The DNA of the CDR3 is TGTGCCAGCGGGGGAGGGATCTCCTACAATGAGCAGTTCTTC. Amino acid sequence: CASGGGISYNEQFF.

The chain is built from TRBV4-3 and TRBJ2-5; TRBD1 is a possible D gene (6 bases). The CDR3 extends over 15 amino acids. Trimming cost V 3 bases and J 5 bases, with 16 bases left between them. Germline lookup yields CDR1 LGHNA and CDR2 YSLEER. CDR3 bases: TGCGCCAGCAGCCAGACCCCGACAGGCGGTGAGACCCAGTACTTC. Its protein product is CASSQTPTGGETQYF.

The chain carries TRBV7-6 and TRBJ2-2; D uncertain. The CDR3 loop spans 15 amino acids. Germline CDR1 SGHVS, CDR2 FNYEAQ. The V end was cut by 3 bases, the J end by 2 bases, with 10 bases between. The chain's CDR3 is CASSFGPTNTGELFF. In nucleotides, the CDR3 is TGTGCCAGCAGCTTTGGGCCCACCAACACCGGGGAGCTGTTTTTT.

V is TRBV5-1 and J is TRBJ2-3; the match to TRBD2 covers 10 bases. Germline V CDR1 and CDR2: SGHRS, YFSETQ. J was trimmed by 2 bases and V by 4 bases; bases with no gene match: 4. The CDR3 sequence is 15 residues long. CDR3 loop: CASSVSGGTTDTQYF. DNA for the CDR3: TGCGCCAGCAGCGTTAGCGGGGGGACCACAGATACGCAGTATTTT.

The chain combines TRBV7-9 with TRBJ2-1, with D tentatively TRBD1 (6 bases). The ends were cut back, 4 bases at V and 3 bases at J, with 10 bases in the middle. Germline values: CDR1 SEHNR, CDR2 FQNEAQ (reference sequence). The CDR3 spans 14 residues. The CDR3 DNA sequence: TGTGCCAGCAGCTCGAGACAGGTCTACAATGAGCAGTTCTTC. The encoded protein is CASSSRQVYNEQFF.

This chain's CDR3 is CASAGNTEAFF. For the CDR3, the DNA is TGTGCCAGCGCAGGGAACACTGAAGCTTTCTTT. The chain employs TRBV6-5 and TRBJ1-1; D gene unclear. Germline loops: CDR1 MNHEY, CDR2 SVGAGI. Trimming took 8 bases from V and 1 from J, leaving 5 bases between them. The CDR3 runs to 11 residues.

CDR3 protein: CASSQDAGPYEQYF. CDR3 coding DNA: TGTGCCAGCAGCCAAGACGCAGGGCCCTACGAGCAGTACTTC. V gene TRBV3-1 (or the pseudogene TRBV3-2) combines with J gene TRBJ2-7; D is possibly TRBD1 (5 bases). The CDR3 extends over 14 amino acids. The V end lost 0 bases, the J end lost 2 bases, and 8 bases lay between the germline ends. CDR1 and CDR2 (germline): LGHDT, YNNKEL (reference sequence).

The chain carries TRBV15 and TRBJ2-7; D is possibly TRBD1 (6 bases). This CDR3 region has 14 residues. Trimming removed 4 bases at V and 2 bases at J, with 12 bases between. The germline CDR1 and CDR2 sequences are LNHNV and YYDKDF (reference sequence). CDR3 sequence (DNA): TGTGCCACCAGCAACAGGGTAGGTGCCTACGAGCAGTACTTC. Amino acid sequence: CATSNRVGAYEQYF.

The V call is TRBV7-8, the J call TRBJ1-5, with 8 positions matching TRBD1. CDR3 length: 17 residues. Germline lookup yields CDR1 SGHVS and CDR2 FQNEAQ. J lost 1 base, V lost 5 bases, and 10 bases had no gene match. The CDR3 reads CASSVDRALRSNQPQHF. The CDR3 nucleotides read TGTGCCAGCAGCGTGGACAGGGCTTTGCGAAGCAATCAGCCCCAGCATTTT.

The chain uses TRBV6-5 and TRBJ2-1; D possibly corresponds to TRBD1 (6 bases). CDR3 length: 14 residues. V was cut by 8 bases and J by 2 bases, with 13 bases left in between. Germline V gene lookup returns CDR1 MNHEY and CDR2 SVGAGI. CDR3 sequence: CASQGLRTYNEQFF. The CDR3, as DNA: TGTGCCAGCCAGGGGTTGCGAACCTACAATGAGCAGTTCTTC.

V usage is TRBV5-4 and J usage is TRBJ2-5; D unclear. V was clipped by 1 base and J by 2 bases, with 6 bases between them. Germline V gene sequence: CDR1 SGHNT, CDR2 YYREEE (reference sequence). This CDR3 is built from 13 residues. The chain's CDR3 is CASSLLLQETQYF. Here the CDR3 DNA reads TGTGCCAGCAGCTTGCTGTTGCAAGAGACCCAGTACTTC.

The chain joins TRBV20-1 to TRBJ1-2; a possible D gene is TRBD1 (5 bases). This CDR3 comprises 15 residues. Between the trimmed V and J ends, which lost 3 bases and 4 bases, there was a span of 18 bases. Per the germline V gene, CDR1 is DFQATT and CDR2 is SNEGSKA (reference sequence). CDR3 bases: TGCAGTGCTAGTAAAGGGGTGGCCGGCGGCTATGGCTACACCTTC. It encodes CSASKGVAGGYGYTF.

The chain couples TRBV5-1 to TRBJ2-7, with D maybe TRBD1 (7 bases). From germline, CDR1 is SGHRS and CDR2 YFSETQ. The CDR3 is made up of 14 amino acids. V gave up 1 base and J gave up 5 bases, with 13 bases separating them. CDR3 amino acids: CASSLQGGVNEQYF. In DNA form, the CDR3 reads TGCGCCAGCAGCTTGCAGGGGGGAGTCAACGAGCAGTACTTC. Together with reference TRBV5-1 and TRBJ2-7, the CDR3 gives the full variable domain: KAGVTQTPRYLIKTRGQQVTLSCSPISGHRSVSWYQQTPGQGLQFLFEYFSETQRNKGNFPGRFSGRQFSNSRSEMNVSTLELGDSALYLCASSLQGGVNEQYFGPGTRLTVT.

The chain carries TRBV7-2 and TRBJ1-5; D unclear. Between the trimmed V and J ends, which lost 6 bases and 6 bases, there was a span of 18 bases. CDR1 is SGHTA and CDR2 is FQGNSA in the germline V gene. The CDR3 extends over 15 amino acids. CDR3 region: CASSATSGYRQPQHF. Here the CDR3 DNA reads TGTGCCAGCAGTGCGACGTCCGGGTATCGTCAGCCCCAGCATTTT. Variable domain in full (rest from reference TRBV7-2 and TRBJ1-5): GAGVSQSPSNKVTEKGKDVELRCDPISGHTALYWYRQSLGQGLEFLIYFQGNSAPDKSGLPSDRFSAERTGGSVSTLTIQRTQQEDSAVYLCASSATSGYRQPQHFGDGTRLSIL.

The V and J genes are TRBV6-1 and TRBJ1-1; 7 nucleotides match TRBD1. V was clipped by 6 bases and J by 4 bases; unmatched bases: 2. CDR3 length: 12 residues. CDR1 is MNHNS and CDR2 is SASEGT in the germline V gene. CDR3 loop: CASRTGTTEAFF. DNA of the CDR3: TGTGCCAGCAGGACAGGGACCACTGAAGCTTTCTTT.

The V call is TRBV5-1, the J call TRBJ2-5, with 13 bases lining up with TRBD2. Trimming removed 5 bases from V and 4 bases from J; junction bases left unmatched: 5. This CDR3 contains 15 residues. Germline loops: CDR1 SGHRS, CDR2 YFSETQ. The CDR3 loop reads CASSRTSGGPETQYF. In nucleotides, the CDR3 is TGCGCCAGCAGTCGGACTAGCGGGGGCCCAGAGACCCAGTACTTC.

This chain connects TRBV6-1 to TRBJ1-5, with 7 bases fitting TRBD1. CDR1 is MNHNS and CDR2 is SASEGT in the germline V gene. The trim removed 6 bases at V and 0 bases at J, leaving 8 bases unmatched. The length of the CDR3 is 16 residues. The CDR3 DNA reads TGTGCCAGCAGGGAAAGGACAGGTGCTAGCAATCAGCCCCAGCATTTT. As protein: CASRERTGASNQPQHF.

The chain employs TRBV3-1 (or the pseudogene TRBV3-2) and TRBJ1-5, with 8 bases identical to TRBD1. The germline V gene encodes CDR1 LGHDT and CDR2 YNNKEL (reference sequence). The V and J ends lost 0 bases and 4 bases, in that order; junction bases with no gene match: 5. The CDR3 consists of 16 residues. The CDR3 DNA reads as TGTGCCAGCAGCCAAGATCTGGGACAGGTAAATCAGCCCCAGCATTTT. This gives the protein CASSQDLGQVNQPQHF.

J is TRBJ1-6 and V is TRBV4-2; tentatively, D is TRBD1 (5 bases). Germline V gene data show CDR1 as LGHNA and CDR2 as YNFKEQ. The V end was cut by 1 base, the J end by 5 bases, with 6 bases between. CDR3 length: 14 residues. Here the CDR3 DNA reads TGTGCCAGCAGCCAAGTAGGGGATAATTCACCCCTCCACTTT. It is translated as CASSQVGDNSPLHF.

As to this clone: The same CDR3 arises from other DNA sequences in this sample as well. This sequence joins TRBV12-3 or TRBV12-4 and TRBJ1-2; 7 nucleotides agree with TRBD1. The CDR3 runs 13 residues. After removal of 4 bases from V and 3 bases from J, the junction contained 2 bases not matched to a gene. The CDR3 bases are TGTGCCAGCAGTTCCCAGGGGGACTATGGCTACACCTTC. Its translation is CASSSQGDYGYTF.